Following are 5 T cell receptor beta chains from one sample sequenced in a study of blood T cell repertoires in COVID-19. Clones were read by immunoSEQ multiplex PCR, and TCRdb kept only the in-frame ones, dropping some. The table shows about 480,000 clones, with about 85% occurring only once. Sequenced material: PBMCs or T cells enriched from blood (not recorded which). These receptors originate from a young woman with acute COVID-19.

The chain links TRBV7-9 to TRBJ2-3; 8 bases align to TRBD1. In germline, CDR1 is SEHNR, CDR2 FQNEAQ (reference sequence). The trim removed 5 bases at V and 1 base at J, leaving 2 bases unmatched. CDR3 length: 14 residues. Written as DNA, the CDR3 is TGTGCCAGCAGCCAGACAGGGGGCACAGATACGCAGTATTTT. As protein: CASSQTGGTDTQYF.

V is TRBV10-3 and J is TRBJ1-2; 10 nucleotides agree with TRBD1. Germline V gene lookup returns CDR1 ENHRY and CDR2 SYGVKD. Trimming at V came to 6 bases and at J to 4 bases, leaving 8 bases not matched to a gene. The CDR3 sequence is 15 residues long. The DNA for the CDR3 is TGTGCCATCAGGGGGACAGGGGAGGGTGGCTATGGCTACACCTTC. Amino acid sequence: CAIRGTGEGGYGYTF.

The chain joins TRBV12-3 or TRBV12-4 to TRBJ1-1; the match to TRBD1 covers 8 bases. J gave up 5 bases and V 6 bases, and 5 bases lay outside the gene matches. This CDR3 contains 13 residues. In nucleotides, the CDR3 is TGTGCCAGCAGAACAACAGGGGGGACTGAAGCTTTCTTT. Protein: CASRTTGGTEAFF.

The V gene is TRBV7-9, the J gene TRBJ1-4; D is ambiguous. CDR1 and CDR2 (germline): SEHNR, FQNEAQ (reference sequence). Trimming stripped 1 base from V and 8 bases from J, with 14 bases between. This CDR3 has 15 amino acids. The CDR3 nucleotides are TGTGCCAGCAGCTTAGTGACGGGGAGGAACGAAAAACTGTTTTTT. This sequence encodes CASSLVTGRNEKLFF.

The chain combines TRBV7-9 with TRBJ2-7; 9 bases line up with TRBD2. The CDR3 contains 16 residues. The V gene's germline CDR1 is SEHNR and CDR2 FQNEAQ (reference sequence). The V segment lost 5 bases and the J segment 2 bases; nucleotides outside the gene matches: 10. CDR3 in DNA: TGTGCCAGCAGCGGGGCTAGCGGGAAAAAAACCTACGAGCAGTACTTC. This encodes CASSGASGKKTYEQYF.